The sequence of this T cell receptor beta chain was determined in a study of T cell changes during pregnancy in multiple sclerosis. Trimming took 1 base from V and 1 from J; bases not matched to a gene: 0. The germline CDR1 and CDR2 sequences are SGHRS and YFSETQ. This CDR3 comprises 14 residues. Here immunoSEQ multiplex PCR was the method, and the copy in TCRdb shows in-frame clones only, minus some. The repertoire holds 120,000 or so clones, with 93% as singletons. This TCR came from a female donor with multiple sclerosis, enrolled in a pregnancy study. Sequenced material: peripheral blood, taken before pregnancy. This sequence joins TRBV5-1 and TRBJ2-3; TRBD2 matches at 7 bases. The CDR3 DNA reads TGCGCCAGCAGCTTGCGGGGGGGCACAGATACGCAGTATTTT. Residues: CASSLRGGTDTQYF.